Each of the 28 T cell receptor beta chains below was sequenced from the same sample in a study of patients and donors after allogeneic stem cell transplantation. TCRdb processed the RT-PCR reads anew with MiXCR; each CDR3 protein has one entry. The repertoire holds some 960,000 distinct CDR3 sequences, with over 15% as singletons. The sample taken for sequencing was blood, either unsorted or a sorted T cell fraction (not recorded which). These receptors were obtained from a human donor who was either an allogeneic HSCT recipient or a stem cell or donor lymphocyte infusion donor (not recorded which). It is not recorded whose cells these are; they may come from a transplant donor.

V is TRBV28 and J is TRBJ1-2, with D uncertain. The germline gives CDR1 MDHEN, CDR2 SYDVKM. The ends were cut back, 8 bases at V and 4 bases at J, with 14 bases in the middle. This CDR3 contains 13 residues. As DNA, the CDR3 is TGTGCCAGCTGGAGCGGGGTCGGCTATGGCTACACCTTC. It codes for CASWSGVGYGYTF.

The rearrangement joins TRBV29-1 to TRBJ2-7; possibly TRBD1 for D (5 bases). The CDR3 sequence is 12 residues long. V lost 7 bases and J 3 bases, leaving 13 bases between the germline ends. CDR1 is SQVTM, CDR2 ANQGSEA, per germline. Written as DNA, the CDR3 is TGCAGCGGGGGCCAGGACAACTACGAGCAGTACTTC. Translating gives CSGGQDNYEQYF.

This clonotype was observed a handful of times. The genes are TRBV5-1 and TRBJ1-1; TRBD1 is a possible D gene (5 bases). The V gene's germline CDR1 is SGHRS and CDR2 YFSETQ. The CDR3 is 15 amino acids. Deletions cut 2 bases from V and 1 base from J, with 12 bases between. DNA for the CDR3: TGCGCCAGCAGCTTCGGGGGGGACGGGAACACTGAAGCTTTCTTT. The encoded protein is CASSFGGDGNTEAFF.

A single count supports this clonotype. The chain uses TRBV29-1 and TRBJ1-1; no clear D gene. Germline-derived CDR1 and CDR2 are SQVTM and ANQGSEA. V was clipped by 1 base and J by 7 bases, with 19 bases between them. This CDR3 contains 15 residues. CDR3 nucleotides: TGCAGCGTTGAAGGGCCGACACGGCGTGGATATGAAGCTTTCTTT. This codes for CSVEGPTRRGYEAFF.

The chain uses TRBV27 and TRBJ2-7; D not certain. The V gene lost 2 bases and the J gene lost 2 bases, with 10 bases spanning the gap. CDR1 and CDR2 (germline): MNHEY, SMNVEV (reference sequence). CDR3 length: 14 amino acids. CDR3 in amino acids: CASSLIGIPYEQYF. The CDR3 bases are TGTGCCAGCAGTTTAATCGGTATCCCCTACGAGCAGTACTTC.

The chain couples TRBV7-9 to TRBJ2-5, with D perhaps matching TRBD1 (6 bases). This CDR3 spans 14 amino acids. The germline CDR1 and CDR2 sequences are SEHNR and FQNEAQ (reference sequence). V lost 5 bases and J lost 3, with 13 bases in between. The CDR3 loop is CASSPPDRKETQYF. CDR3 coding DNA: TGTGCCAGCAGCCCACCGGACAGAAAAGAGACCCAGTACTTC.

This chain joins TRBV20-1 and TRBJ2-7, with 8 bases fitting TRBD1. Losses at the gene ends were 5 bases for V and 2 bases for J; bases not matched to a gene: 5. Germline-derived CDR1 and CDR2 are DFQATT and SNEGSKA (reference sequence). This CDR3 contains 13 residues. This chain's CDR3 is CSAGGTGAYEQYF. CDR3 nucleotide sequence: TGCAGTGCTGGGGGGACAGGCGCCTACGAGCAGTACTTC.

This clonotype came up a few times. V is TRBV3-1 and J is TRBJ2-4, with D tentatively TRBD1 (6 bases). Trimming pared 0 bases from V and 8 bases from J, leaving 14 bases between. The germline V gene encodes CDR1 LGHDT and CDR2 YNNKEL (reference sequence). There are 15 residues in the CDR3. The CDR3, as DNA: TGTGCCAGCAGCCAAGATCTAGGGGGACGGGACATTCAGTACTTC. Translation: CASSQDLGGRDIQYF.

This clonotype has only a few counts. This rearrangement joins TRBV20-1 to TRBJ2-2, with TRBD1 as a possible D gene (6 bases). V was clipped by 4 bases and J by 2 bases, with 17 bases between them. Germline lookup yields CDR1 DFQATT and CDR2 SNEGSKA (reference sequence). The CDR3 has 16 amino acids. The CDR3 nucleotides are TGCAGTGCTACCTTAGACGACAGGACCAACACCGGGGAGCTGTTTTTT. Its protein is CSATLDDRTNTGELFF.

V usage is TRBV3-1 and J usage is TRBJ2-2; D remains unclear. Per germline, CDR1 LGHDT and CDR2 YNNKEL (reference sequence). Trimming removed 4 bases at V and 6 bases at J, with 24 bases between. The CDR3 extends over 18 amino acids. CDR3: CASSLYPSLGFRPGELFF. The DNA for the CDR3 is TGTGCCAGCAGCCTTTATCCCTCTTTAGGGTTTCGGCCCGGGGAGCTGTTTTTT.

The CDR3 protein is CSARVRTRVGEQFF. The CDR3 nucleotides are TGCAGTGCTAGAGTCCGGACCCGGGTCGGTGAGCAGTTCTTC. The chain combines TRBV20-1 with TRBJ2-1; D unresolved. This CDR3 has 14 amino acids. V gave up 1 base and J gave up 9 bases, with 16 bases separating them. CDR1 and CDR2 (germline): DFQATT, SNEGSKA (reference sequence).

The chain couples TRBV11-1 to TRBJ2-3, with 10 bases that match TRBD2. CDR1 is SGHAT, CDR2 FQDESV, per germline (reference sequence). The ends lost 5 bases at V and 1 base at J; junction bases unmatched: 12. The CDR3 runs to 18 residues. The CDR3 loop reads CASSAKTSGRPGTDTQYF. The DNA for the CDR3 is TGTGCCAGCAGCGCTAAGACTAGCGGGCGACCTGGCACAGATACGCAGTATTTT.

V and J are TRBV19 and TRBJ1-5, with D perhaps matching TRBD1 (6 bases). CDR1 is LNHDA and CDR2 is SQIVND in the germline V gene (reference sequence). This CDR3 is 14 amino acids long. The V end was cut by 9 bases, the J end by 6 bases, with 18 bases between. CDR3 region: CASGGGPKSQPQHF. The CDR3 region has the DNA TGTGCCAGCGGGGGGGGCCCGAAGAGTCAGCCCCAGCATTTT.

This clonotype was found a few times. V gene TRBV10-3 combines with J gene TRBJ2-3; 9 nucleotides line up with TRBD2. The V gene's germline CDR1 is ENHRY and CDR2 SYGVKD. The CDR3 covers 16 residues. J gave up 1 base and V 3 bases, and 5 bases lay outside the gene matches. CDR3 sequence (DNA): TGTGCCATCAGTGACCCTAGGACTAGCGGCACAGATACGCAGTATTTT. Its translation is CAISDPRTSGTDTQYF.

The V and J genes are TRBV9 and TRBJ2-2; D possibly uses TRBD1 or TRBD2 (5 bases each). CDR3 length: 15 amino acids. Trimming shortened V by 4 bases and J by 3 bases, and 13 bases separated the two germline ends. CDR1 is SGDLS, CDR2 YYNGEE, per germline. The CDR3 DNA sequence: TGTGCCAGCAGCCCTGGGACGGAATACACCGGGGAGCTGTTTTTT. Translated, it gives CASSPGTEYTGELFF.

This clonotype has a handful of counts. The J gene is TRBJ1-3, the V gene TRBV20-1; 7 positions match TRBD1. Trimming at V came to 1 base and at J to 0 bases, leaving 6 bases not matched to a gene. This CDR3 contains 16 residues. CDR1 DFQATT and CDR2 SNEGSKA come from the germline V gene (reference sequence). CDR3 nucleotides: TGCAGTGCTAGAGTACGACAGGGCGACTCTGGAAACACCATATATTTT. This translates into CSARVRQGDSGNTIYF.

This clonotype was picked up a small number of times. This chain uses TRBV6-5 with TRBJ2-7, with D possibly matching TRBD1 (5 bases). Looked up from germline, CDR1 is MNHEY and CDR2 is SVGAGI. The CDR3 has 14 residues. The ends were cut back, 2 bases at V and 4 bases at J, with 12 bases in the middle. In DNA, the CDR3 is TGTGCCAGCAGTTACGCAGGGCTCGTGTACGAGCAGTACTTC. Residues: CASSYAGLVYEQYF.

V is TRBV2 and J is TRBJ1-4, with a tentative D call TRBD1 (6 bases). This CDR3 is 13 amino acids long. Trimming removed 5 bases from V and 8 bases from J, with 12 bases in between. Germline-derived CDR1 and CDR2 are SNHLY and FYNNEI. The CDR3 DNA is TGTGCCAGCAGTCGGGACAAGGGCGAAAAACTGTTTTTT. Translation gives CASSRDKGEKLFF.

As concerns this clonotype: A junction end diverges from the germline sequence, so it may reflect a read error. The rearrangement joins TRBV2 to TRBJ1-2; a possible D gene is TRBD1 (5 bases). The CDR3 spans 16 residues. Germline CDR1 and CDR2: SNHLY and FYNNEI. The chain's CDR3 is CASSEGAENPFRGYTF. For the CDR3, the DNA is TGTGCCAGCAGCGAAGGGGCCGAGAACCCCTTCAGGGGCTACACCTTC.

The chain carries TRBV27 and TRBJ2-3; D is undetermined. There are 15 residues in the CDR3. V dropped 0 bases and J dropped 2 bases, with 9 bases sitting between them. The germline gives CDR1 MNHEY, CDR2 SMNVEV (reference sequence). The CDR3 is CASSLSARPTDTQYF. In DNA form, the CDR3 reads TGTGCCAGCAGTTTATCGGCCAGGCCCACAGATACGCAGTATTTT.

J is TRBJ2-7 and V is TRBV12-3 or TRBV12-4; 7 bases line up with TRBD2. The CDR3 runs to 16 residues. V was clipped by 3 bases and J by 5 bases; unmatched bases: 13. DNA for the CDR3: TGTGCCAGCAGTTTGGGGGGGTCCGGGGGAGGGAACGAGCAGTACTTC. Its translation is CASSLGGSGGGNEQYF.

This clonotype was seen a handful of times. The CDR3 DNA reads as TGCAGTGCTAGAGATAGCGGGGCGGCCTCCTACAATGAGCAGTTCTTC. As protein: CSARDSGAASYNEQFF. This chain links TRBV20-1 with TRBJ2-1; 8 nucleotides line up with TRBD2. The CDR3 runs 16 residues. Germline CDR1 reads DFQATT; CDR2 reads SNEGSKA (reference sequence). V lost 0 bases and J lost 0; bases outside the gene matches: 4.

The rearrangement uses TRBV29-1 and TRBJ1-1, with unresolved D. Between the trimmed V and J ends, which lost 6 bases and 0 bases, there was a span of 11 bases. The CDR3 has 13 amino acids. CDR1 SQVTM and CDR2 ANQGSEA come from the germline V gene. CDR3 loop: CSVSVEMNTEAFF. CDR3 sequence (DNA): TGCAGCGTGAGTGTGGAAATGAACACTGAAGCTTTCTTT.

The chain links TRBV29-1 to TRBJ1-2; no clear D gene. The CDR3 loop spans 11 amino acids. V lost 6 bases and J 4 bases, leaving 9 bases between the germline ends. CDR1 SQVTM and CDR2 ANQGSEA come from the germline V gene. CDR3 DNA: TGCAGCGTAAGGACGGGCTATGGCTACACCTTC. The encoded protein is CSVRTGYGYTF. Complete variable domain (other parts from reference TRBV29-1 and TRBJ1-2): SAVISQKPSRDICQRGTSLTIQCQVDSQVTMMFWYRQQPGQSLTLIATANQGSEATYESGFVIDKFPISRPNLTFSTLTVSNMSPEDSSIYLCSVRTGYGYTFGSGTRLTVV.

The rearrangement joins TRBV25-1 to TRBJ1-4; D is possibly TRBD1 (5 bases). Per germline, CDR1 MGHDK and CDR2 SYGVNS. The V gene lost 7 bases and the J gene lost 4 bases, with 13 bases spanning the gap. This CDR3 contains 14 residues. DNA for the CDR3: TGTGCCAGCACCTCAGGGAGAAATAATGAAAAACTGTTTTTT. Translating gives CASTSGRNNEKLFF.

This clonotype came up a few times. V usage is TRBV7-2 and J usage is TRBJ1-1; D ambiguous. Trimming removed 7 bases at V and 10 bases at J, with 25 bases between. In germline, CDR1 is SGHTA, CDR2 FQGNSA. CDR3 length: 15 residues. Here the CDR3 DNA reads TGTGCCAGCAACCCAGCGGGGAATATCCCTTCATTAGCTTTCTTT. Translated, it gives CASNPAGNIPSLAFF.

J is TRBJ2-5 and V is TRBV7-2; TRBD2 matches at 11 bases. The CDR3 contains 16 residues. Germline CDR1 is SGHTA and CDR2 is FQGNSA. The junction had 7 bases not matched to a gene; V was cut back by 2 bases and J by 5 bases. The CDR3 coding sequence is TGTGCCAGCAGCTTAATTGTAGCGGGGGGGCAGGAGACCCAGTACTTC. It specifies CASSLIVAGGQETQYF.

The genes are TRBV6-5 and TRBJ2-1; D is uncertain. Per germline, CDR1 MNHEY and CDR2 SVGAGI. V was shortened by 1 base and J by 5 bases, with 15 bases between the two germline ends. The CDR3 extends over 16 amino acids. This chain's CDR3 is CASSYLTLTQNNEQFF. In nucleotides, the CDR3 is TGTGCCAGCAGTTACTTGACCTTGACCCAAAACAATGAGCAGTTCTTC.